This T cell receptor (beta chain) was recorded in a study of T cells after yellow fever vaccination. From germline, CDR1 is MGHDK and CDR2 SYGVNS. The CDR3 extends over 14 amino acids. V lost 1 base and J lost 6, with 11 bases in between. The study made its TCR cDNA through 5'RACE template switching. That step introduced a universal primer site along with UMIs. MiXCR was run by TCRdb on the 5' RACE reads, yielding one entry per CDR3 protein. The repertoire holds approximately 600,000 distinct CDR3 sequences, with 9% to 15% as singletons. The study, taken as a whole, reports: Most clones from primary vaccination were detected again post-booster (just under 97% CD4, roughly 90% CD8). CD4 and CD8 compartments shared a small share of clonotypes. Peak timing came faster in the weaker secondary response, day 5 versus 15.

This clonotype appeared a few times. Its specificity is unknown. The TCR originated in a young man who received the YFV17D yellow fever vaccine. The V gene is TRBV25-1, the J gene TRBJ2-3, with D tentatively TRBD2 (5 bases). The sequencing here drew on PBMCs, taken on the day of the yellow fever booster vaccination. CDR3 residues: CASSEFLIADTQYF. The CDR3 nucleotides read TGTGCCAGCAGTGAATTCCTTATAGCGGATACGCAGTATTTT.